The clone carrying this TCR beta chain has a single count. The antigen remains unidentified. J was trimmed by 10 bases and V by 0 bases; bases with no gene match: 6. The CDR3 sequence is 15 residues long. Germline V CDR1 and CDR2: SGHRS, YFSETQ. This record belongs to a study of tumor-infiltrating lymphocytes in localized non-small cell lung cancer. Study at large: Patients included smokers and never-smokers with various histologies, some sampled after neoadjuvant chemotherapy.

General study findings and limits: T-cell fraction did not differ between immunotypes IM1 and IM2. Not all patients were TCR sequenced, owing to tissue quantity.

Data came from immunoSEQ multiplex PCR; TCRdb stores just in-frame clones and leaves some out. The data show some 16,000 clones, 45% seen once. The sequence derives from a human donor with non-small cell lung cancer. Sequenced input: lung tumor tissue. The J gene is TRBJ2-4, the V gene TRBV5-1, with 11 positions matching TRBD2. The CDR3 sequence: CASSLDLAGGLIQYF. The CDR3 nucleotides read TGCGCCAGCAGCTTGGATCTAGCGGGGGGCCTAATTCAGTACTTC. Full variable domain (outside the CDR3, taken from reference TRBV5-1 and TRBJ2-4): KAGVTQTPRYLIKTRGQQVTLSCSPISGHRSVSWYQQTPGQGLQFLFEYFSETQRNKGNFPGRFSGRQFSNSRSEMNVSTLELGDSALYLCASSLDLAGGLIQYFGAGTRLSVL.